A selection of T cell receptor beta chains follows, all from one sample in a study of blood T cells in healthy people across ages. TCRdb fed the 5' RACE reads into MiXCR, producing one record per CDR3 protein. The sample comprises 1,500,000 or so distinct CDR3 sequences, approximately 42% of which are singletons, and approximately 4% rests with the top ten. Sequenced sample: blood. The source is a woman between 18 and 29 years old in good health. Each CDR3 is given with its conserved first and last residue. The D gene is left open where the match is weak. Size is stated for part of the rows, as once, few or many counts, or as a class when the clone is expanded.

CDR3: CSVGGQGAGEKLFF
DNA: TGCAGCGTTGGCGGACAGGGGGCCGGTGAAAAACTGTTTTTT
size: few
D: TRBD1
J: TRBJ1-4
V: TRBV29-1

CDR3: CASSQAQGWYNEQFF
DNA: TGCGCCAGCAGCCAAGCTCAGGGGTGGTACAATGAGCAGTTCTTC
size: NA
D: NA
J: TRBJ2-1
V: TRBV4-1

CDR3: CASSDPDTYGYTF
DNA: TGTGCCAGCAGTGACCCTGACACCTATGGCTACACCTTC
size: NA
D: NA
J: TRBJ1-2
V: TRBV6-2/TRBV6-3

CDR3: CASNLGDTEAFF
DNA: TGTGCCAGCAACTTAGGTGACACTGAAGCTTTCTTT
size: NA
D: NA
J: TRBJ1-1
V: TRBV6-2/TRBV6-3

CDR3: CSVVGGRYEQYF
DNA: TGCAGCGTTGTGGGCGGGAGGTACGAGCAGTACTTC
size: NA
D: TRBD2
J: TRBJ2-7
V: TRBV29-1

CDR3: CSAKRGAGTDTQYF
DNA: TGCAGTGCCAAGAGAGGAGCTGGCACAGATACGCAGTATTTT
size: NA
D: NA
J: TRBJ2-3
V: TRBV20-1

CDR3: CASSNRAGNTIYF
DNA: TGTGCCAGCAGTAACAGGGCTGGAAACACCATATATTTT
size: NA
D: NA
J: TRBJ1-3
V: TRBV27

CDR3: CSARGGSGGLSYEQYF
DNA: TGCAGTGCTAGAGGGGGTAGCGGGGGGCTATCCTACGAGCAGTACTTC
size: many
D: TRBD2
J: TRBJ2-7
V: TRBV20-1

CDR3: CASRTTGAYNEQFF
DNA: TGTGCCAGCAGGACGACAGGGGCCTACAATGAGCAGTTCTTC
size: NA
D: TRBD1
J: TRBJ2-1
V: TRBV11-2

CDR3: CASSLIPSPLHF
DNA: TGTGCCAGCAGCTTAATTCCCTCACCCCTCCACTTT
size: NA
D: NA
J: TRBJ1-6
V: TRBV7-2

CDR3: CSAGQGSNYGYTF
DNA: TGCAGTGCAGGACAGGGATCTAACTATGGCTACACCTTC
size: many
D: TRBD1
J: TRBJ1-2
V: TRBV20-1

CDR3: CATRDGFYEQYF
DNA: TGTGCCACCCGGGACGGATTCTACGAGCAGTACTTC
size: NA
D: NA
J: TRBJ2-7
V: TRBV6-6

CDR3: CSVGGGQGAYNEQFF
DNA: TGCAGCGTTGGGGGAGGACAGGGGGCCTACAATGAGCAGTTCTTC
size: few
D: TRBD1
J: TRBJ2-1
V: TRBV29-1

CDR3: CASSQDLDTFQPQHF
DNA: TGCGCCAGCAGCCAAGATCTAGACACCTTTCAGCCCCAGCATTTT
size: NA
D: NA
J: TRBJ1-5
V: TRBV4-3

CDR3: CSVGTSGSKQYF
DNA: TGCAGCGTTGGAACTAGCGGGAGTAAGCAGTACTTC
size: many
D: TRBD2
J: TRBJ2-7
V: TRBV29-1

CDR3: CASSFLDSDNEQFF
DNA: TGTGCCAGCAGCTTCTTGGACAGCGACAATGAGCAGTTCTTC
size: NA
D: NA
J: TRBJ2-1
V: TRBV7-9

CDR3: CASSQGTLPTDEQFF
DNA: TGTGCCAGCAGCCAAGGGACCCTCCCGACGGATGAGCAGTTCTTC
size: NA
D: NA
J: TRBJ2-1
V: TRBV4-2

CDR3: CASSQDRGSPSTDTQYF
DNA: TGTGCCAGCAGCCAAGACCGCGGGTCGCCTAGCACAGATACGCAGTATTTT
size: NA
D: NA
J: TRBJ2-3
V: TRBV14

CDR3: CAGRPRSAYEQYF
DNA: TGTGCCGGCAGGCCCAGGTCAGCCTACGAGCAGTACTTC
size: NA
D: NA
J: TRBJ2-7
V: TRBV27

CDR3: CASSLVYGSSYNEQFF
DNA: TGTGCCAGCAGCTTAGTATACGGGAGCTCCTACAATGAGCAGTTCTTC
size: few
D: NA
J: TRBJ2-1
V: TRBV11-3

CDR3: CASSQDSSSNQETQYF
DNA: TGCGCCAGCAGCCAAGACTCCAGTTCCAACCAAGAGACCCAGTACTTC
size: NA
D: NA
J: TRBJ2-5
V: TRBV4-3

CDR3: CASSLRRGTAGELFF
DNA: TGTGCCAGCAGCTTAAGGAGGGGAACTGCCGGGGAGCTGTTTTTT
size: NA
D: NA
J: TRBJ2-2
V: TRBV7-2

CDR3: CASIKSGTGKGWTEAFF
DNA: TGTGCCAGCATTAAATCCGGGACAGGGAAGGGTTGGACTGAAGCTTTCTTT
size: NA
D: TRBD1
J: TRBJ1-1
V: TRBV6-5

CDR3: CASSTRSPNTDTQYF
DNA: TGTGCCAGCAGCACCCGGTCTCCAAACACAGATACGCAGTATTTT
size: NA
D: NA
J: TRBJ2-3
V: TRBV9

CDR3: CASSTTGTENTEAFF
DNA: TGTGCCAGCAGCACCACCGGGACAGAGAACACTGAAGCTTTCTTT
size: NA
D: TRBD1
J: TRBJ1-1
V: TRBV9

CDR3: CAGSDTYEQYF
DNA: TGCGCCGGCAGTGACACCTACGAGCAGTACTTC
size: NA
D: NA
J: TRBJ2-7
V: TRBV25-1

CDR3: CASSYPSNYGYTF
DNA: TGTGCCAGCAGTTACCCATCTAACTATGGCTACACCTTC
size: few
D: NA
J: TRBJ1-2
V: TRBV6-6

CDR3: CSVDPDYSYNEQFF
DNA: TGCAGCGTTGATCCAGACTACTCCTACAATGAGCAGTTCTTC
size: few
D: NA
J: TRBJ2-1
V: TRBV29-1

CDR3: CSARGGTYNEQFF
DNA: TGCAGTGCTAGAGGTGGGACTTACAATGAGCAGTTCTTC
size: NA
D: NA
J: TRBJ2-1
V: TRBV20-1

CDR3: CSARGSQGLVNEQFF
DNA: TGCAGTGCTAGAGGGTCCCAGGGACTTGTCAATGAGCAGTTCTTC
size: NA
D: NA
J: TRBJ2-1
V: TRBV20-1

CDR3: CASRTGGYNQPQHF
DNA: TGTGCCAGCAGGACAGGGGGTTATAATCAGCCCCAGCATTTT
size: few
D: TRBD1
J: TRBJ1-5
V: TRBV6-5

CDR3: CASRPNPTGAGNTIYF
DNA: TGCGCCAGCAGACCTAACCCGACAGGGGCTGGAAACACCATATATTTT
size: NA
D: TRBD1
J: TRBJ1-3
V: TRBV5-1

CDR3: CASSQAGPPDTQYF
DNA: TGTGCCAGCAGCCAAGCCGGCCCTCCAGATACGCAGTATTTT
size: NA
D: NA
J: TRBJ2-3
V: TRBV7-2

CDR3: CSATRQGVVYGYTF
DNA: TGCAGTGCTACTAGACAGGGGGTGGTCTATGGCTACACCTTC
size: NA
D: TRBD1
J: TRBJ1-2
V: TRBV20-1